These 6 T cell receptor beta chains were sequenced from one sample in a study of OX40 agonist ivuxolimab in advanced cancers. Clones were read by immunoSEQ multiplex PCR, and TCRdb kept only the in-frame ones, dropping some. The table lists 65,000 to 95,000 clones, about 86% of them singletons. Sequenced material: CD4+ or CD8+ T cells sorted from blood, taken in a trial of the OX40 agonist ivuxolimab. The source is an adult with an advanced solid tumor such as melanoma, head and neck, liver or kidney cancer.

This rearrangement joins TRBV5-8 to TRBJ1-2, with D hard to call. The germline V and J ends were trimmed by 1 base and 4 bases, with 14 bases remaining between them. The germline V gene encodes CDR1 SGHTS and CDR2 YDEGEE. This CDR3 has 15 residues. CDR3 in amino acids: CASSLHARRLYGYTF. CDR3 in DNA: TGTGCCAGCAGCTTGCACGCACGGAGGCTCTATGGCTACACCTTC.

The chain recombines TRBV27 with TRBJ2-3, with 11 bases aligning to TRBD2. Germline V gives CDR1 MNHEY, CDR2 SMNVEV (reference sequence). This CDR3 has 17 amino acids. Germline trimming cut 2 bases from V and 5 bases from J; bases unmatched to any gene: 9. DNA of the CDR3: TGTGCCAGCAGTTTACCAGGTACTAGCGGGAGAGGAGATACGCAGTATTTT. It codes for CASSLPGTSGRGDTQYF.

V is TRBV11-3 and J is TRBJ2-1; perhaps D is TRBD1 or TRBD2 (5 bases each). Looked up from germline, CDR1 is SGHNT and CDR2 is YENEEA. V was cut by 5 bases and J by 7 bases, with 18 bases left in between. This CDR3 is built from 15 residues. The CDR3 loop reads CASSPRAGTGNEQFF. The CDR3 DNA follows: TGTGCCAGCAGCCCCAGGGCAGGGACGGGGAATGAGCAGTTCTTC. The variable domain in full, completed from reference TRBV11-3 and TRBJ2-1, reads EAGVVQSPRYKIIEKKQPVAFWCNPISGHNTLYWYLQNLGQGPELLIRYENEEAVDDSQLPKDRFSAERLKGVDSTLKIQPAELGDSAVYLCASSPRAGTGNEQFFGPGTRLTVL.

V is TRBV7-9 and J is TRBJ2-7, with D hard to call. V lost 4 bases, J lost 4 bases, and 5 bases lay in between. The germline V gene encodes CDR1 SEHNR and CDR2 FQNEAQ (reference sequence). The CDR3 contains 11 residues. The CDR3 protein is CASSSLYEQYF. In DNA, the CDR3 is TGTGCCAGCAGCTCCTTGTACGAGCAGTACTTC.

The chain recombines TRBV6-4 with TRBJ2-2; D gene uncertain. Germline loops: CDR1 MRHNA, CDR2 SNTAGT. The CDR3 runs to 14 residues. V was cut by 4 bases and J by 2 bases, with 8 bases left in between. CDR3 sequence: CASSVEHNTGELFF. CDR3 DNA: TGTGCCAGCAGTGTGGAACACAACACCGGGGAGCTGTTTTTT.

This CDR3 reads CASSERGYSNQPQHF. The CDR3 nucleotides read TGTGCCAGCAGTGAAAGGGGATATAGCAATCAGCCCCAGCATTTT. This chain uses TRBV2 with TRBJ1-5; D perhaps matches TRBD1 (5 bases). V was trimmed by 2 bases and J by 0 bases, leaving 8 bases between them. The CDR3 spans 15 residues. Germline V gene data show CDR1 as SNHLY and CDR2 as FYNNEI.